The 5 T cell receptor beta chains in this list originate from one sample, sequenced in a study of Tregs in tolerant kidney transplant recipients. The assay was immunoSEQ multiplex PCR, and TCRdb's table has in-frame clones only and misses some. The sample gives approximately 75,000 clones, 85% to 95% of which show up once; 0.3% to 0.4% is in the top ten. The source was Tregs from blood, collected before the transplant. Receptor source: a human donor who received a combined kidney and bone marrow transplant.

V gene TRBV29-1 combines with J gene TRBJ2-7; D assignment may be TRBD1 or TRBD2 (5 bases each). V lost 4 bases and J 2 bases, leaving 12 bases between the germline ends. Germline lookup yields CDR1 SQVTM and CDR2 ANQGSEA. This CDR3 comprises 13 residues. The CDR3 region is CSVGGTETYEQYF. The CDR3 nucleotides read TGCAGCGTTGGGGGGACGGAGACCTACGAGCAGTACTTC.

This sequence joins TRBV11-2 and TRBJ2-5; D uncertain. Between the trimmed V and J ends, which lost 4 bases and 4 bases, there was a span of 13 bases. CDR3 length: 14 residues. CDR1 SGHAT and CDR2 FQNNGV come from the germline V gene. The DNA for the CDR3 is TGTGCCAGCAGCTACCAACCCAGTGGAGAGACCCAGTACTTC. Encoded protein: CASSYQPSGETQYF.

The CDR3 DNA follows: TGTGCCAGCAGCCCGCAGGGAGGGCTAGCCACAGATACGCAGTATTTT. It translates to CASSPQGGLATDTQYF. The chain employs TRBV9 and TRBJ2-3; 7 positions agree with TRBD2. After removal of 4 bases from V and 2 bases from J, the junction contained 10 bases not matched to a gene. Germline V CDR1 and CDR2: SGDLS, YYNGEE. The CDR3 is 16 amino acids.

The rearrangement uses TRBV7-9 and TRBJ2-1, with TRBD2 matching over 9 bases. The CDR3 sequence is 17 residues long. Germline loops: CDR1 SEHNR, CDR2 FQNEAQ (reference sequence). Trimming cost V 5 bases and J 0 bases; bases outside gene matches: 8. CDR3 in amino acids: CASSQASGVSSYNEQFF. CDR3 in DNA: TGTGCCAGCAGCCAAGCTAGCGGGGTGAGCTCCTACAATGAGCAGTTCTTC. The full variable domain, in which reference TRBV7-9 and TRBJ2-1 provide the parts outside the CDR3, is DTGVSQNPRHKITKRGQNVTFRCDPISEHNRLYWYRQTLGQGPEFLTYFQNEAQLEKSRLLSDRFSAERPKGSFSTLEIQRTEQGDSAMYLCASSQASGVSSYNEQFFGPGTRLTVL.

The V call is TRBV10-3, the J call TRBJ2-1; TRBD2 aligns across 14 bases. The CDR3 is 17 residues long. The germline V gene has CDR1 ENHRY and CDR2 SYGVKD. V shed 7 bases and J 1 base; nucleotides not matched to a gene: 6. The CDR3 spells CAITGTSGRGSYNEQFF. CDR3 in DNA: TGTGCCATCACCGGGACTAGCGGGAGAGGGTCCTACAATGAGCAGTTCTTC.